The clone carrying this T cell receptor beta chain came up once. Its target is not known. One end of the junction fails to match germline, which may point to a read error. Germline loops: CDR1 SGHVS, CDR2 FQNEAQ. The CDR3 consists of 14 residues. The data belong to a study of blood T cells in healthy people across ages. Findings and caveats of the study: Diversity of TCR beta per million T cells declined in a roughly linear way with age. Long-lived donors had more naive CD4+ cells and higher diversity than aged donors.

The study isolated at least 6.5 million PBMCs from each sample. Together with a sample-barcoded 5' primer, a J-beta primer mix was included in a second PCR lasting about 6 to 12 cycles. There were at least 2.5 million CDR3-containing paired-end reads obtained from each sample. One entry per CDR3 protein, called by TCRdb with MiXCR from the 5' RACE reads. This sample has about 1.8 million distinct CDR3 sequences, with 49% found just once. The sequenced sample consisted of blood. This TCR was recovered from a middle-aged woman in good health. The J gene is TRBJ2-5, the V gene TRBV7-8; tentatively, D is TRBD1 (6 bases). The CDR3 nucleotides are TGTGCCAGCAGCTTTTTACAGGGAGCCTACGAGCAGTACTTT. Its protein is CASSFLQGAYEQYF.